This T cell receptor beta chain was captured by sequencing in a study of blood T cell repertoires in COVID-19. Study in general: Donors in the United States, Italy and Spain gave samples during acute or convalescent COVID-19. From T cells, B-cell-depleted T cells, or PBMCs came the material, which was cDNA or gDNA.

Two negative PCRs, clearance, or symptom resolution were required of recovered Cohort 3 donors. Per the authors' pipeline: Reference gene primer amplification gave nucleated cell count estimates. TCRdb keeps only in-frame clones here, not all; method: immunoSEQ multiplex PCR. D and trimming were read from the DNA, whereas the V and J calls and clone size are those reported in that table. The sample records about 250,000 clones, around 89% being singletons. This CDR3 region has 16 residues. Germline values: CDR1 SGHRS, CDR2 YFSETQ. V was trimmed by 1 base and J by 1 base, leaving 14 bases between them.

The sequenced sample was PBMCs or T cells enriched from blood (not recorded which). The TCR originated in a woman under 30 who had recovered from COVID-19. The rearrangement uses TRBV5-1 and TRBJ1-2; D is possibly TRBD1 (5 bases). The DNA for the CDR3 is TGCGCCAGCAGCTTGAAATCGACAGATTTTAACTATGGCTACACCTTC. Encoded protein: CASSLKSTDFNYGYTF.